This note documents a single T cell receptor beta chain sequence. Profiled with immunoSEQ multiplex PCR; TCRdb holds only in-frame clones, not every one. The sample gives about 23,000 clones, about nine tenths of which show up once; 15% to 20% is in the top ten. This specimen belongs to a study of blood T cell repertoires in COVID-19. Germline CDR1 is MNHEY and CDR2 is SVGEGT. The CDR3 length is 16 residues. The trim removed 2 bases at V and 3 bases at J, leaving 5 bases unmatched. The sample consisted of peripheral blood. The V and J genes are TRBV6-2 or TRBV6-3 and TRBJ2-3; TRBD2 agrees at 10 bases. The TCR originated in a woman aged 80 or over with acute or convalescent COVID-19. The CDR3, as DNA: TGTGCCAGCAGTTACCAACCTAGCGGGGGTACAGATACGCAGTATTTT. Amino acid sequence: CASSYQPSGGTDTQYF.